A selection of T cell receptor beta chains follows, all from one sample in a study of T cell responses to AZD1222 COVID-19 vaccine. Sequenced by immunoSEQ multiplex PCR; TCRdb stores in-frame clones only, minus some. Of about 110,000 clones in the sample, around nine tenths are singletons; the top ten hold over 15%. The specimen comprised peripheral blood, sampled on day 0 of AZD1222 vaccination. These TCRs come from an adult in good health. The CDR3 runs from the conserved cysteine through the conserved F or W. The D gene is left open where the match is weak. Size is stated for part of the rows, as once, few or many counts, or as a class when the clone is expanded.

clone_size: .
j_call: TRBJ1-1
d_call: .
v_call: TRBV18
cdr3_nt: TGTGCCAGCTCACCAGCCCTCAGGGTATCCGGCACTGAAGCTTTCTTT
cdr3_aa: CASSPALRVSGTEAFF

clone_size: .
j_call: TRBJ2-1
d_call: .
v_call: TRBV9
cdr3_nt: TGTGCCAGCAGCGTAGGGTTGCGGGATAAGGATGAGCAGTTCTTC
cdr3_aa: CASSVGLRDKDEQFF

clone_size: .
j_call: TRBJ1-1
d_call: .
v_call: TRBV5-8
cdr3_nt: TGTGCCAGCAGCTTTGCAGGATTTGCTGAAGCTTTCTTT
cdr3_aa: CASSFAGFAEAFF

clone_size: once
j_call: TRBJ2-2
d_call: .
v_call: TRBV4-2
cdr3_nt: TGTGCCAGCAGCCAAGATCTGCTGGGGAGCACCGGGGAGCTGTTTTTT
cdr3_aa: CASSQDLLGSTGELFF

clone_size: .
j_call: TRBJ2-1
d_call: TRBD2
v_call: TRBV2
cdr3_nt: TGTGCCAGCACCGGGGGGGAAGCGGGACACTACAATGAGCAGTTCTTC
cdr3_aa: CASTGGEAGHYNEQFF

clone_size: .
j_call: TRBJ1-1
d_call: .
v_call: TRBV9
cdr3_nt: TGTGCCAGCAGCCCAGGAGGTAGCACTGAAGCTTTCTTT
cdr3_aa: CASSPGGSTEAFF

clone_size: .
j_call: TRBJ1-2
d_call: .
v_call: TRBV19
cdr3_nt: TGTGCCAGTATCGGCGGGGGCACCGGCTATGGCTACACCTTC
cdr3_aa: CASIGGGTGYGYTF

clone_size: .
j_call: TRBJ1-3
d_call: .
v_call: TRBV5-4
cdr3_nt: TGTGCCAGCAGCTTACAGGACGCTGGAAACACCATATATTTT
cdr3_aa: CASSLQDAGNTIYF

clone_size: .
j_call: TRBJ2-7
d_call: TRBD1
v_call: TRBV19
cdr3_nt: TGTGCCAGTAGTATGTCACAGGGGGCATTCTACGAGCAGTACTTC
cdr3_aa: CASSMSQGAFYEQYF

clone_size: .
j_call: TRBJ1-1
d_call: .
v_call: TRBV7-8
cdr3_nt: TGTGCCAGCAGCGGGCAGGGTAAGGAAGGGGGCACTGAAGCTTTCTTT
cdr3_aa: CASSGQGKEGGTEAFF

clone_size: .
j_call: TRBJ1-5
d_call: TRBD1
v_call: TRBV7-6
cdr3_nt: TGTGCCAGCAGCTTAGAGAGCCAGGGGGCGATAAGCAATCAGCCCCAGCATTTT
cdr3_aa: CASSLESQGAISNQPQHF

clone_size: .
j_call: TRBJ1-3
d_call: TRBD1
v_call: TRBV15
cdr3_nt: TGTGCCACCAGCAGAGACCACAGGGGGATCTCTGGAAACACCATATATTTT
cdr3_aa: CATSRDHRGISGNTIYF

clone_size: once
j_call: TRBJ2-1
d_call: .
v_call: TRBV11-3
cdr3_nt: TGTGCCAGCAACCCCGCGGCCTCAAGCTCCTACAATGAGCAGTTCTTC
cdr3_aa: CASNPAASSSYNEQFF

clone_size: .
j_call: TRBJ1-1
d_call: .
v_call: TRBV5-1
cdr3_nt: TGCGCCAGCAGCTTGGCCGGGGGAGGGTTGAACACTGAAGCTTTCTTT
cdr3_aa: CASSLAGGGLNTEAFF

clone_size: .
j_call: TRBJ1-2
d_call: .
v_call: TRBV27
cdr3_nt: TGTGCCAGCAGTTCACGGGACACCTTCAACTATGGCTACACCTTC
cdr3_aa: CASSSRDTFNYGYTF

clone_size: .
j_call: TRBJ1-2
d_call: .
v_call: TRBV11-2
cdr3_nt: TGTGCCAGCAGCTACCAGACAGCCTATGGCTACACCTTC
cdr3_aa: CASSYQTAYGYTF

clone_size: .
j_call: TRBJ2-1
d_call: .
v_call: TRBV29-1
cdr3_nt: TGCAGCGTTGGCCCGGAGAGGGAATGGGGCGATGAGCAGTTCTTC
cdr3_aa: CSVGPEREWGDEQFF

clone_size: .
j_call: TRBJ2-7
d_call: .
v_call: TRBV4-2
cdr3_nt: TGTGCCAGCAGTAGGGACAACTCCTACGAGCAGTACTTC
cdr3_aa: CASSRDNSYEQYF

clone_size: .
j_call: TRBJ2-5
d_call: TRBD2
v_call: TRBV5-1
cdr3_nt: TGCGCCAGCAAGCTTCTAGCGGCCTTAGGGGAGACCCAGTACTTC
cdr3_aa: CASKLLAALGETQYF

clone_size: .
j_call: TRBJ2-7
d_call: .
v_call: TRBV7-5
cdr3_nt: TGTGTCAGAAGCTTAGTCGGGACAAAAGAGAACGAGCAGTACTTC
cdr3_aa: CVRSLVGTKENEQYF

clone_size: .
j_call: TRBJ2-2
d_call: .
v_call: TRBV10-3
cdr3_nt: TGTGCCATCAGTGAGAGGCAACTGAACACCGGGGAGCTGTTTTTT
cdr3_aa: CAISERQLNTGELFF

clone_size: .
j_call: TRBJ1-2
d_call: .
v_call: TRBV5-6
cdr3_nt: TGTGCCAGCACCCCGGCCCTTACCCCCTATGGCTACACCTTC
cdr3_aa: CASTPALTPYGYTF

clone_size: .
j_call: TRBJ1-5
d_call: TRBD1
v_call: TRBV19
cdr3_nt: TGTGCCAGTAGTATGTGGCAGGGGGCCGATCAGCCCCAGCATTTT
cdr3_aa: CASSMWQGADQPQHF

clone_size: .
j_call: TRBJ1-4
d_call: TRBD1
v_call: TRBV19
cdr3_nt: TGTGCCAGTAGGGGGACAGGCGGTGAAAAACTGTTTTTT
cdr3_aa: CASRGTGGEKLFF

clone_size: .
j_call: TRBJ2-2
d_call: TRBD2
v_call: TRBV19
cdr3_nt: TGTGCCACTAGCGGGAGCATGGACACCGGGGAGCTGTTTTTT
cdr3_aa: CATSGSMDTGELFF

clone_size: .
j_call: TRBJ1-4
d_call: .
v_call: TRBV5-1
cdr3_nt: TGCGCCAGCAGCTTGATTTCGAGGCCTGAAGAAAAACTGTTTTTT
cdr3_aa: CASSLISRPEEKLFF

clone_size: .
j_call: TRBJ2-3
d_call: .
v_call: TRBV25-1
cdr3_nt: TGTGCCAGCACTCAGTGGGGGCCGGATACGCAGTATTTT
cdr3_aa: CASTQWGPDTQYF

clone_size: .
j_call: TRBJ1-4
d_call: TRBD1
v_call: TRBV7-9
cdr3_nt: TGTGCCAGCGCAGGGGGTTTGGAAAAACTGTTTTTT
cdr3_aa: CASAGGLEKLFF

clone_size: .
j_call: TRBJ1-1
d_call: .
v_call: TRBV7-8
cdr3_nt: TGTGCCAGCAGCTCAGTACGGGGGCCGTGGTACACTGAAGCTTTCTTT
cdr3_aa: CASSSVRGPWYTEAFF

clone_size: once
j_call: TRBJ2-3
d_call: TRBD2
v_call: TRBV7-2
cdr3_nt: TGTGCCAGCAGCTATAGCGGGGCCACAGATACGCAGTATTTT
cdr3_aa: CASSYSGATDTQYF

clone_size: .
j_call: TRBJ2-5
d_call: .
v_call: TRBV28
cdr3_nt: TGTGCCAGCAGTTCCTCCCCGACAGAAACCCAAGAGACCCAGTACTTC
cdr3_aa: CASSSSPTETQETQYF

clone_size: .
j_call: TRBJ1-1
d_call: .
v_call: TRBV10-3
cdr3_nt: TGTGCCATCAGTGGGACACTGAACACTGAAGCTTTCTTT
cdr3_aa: CAISGTLNTEAFF

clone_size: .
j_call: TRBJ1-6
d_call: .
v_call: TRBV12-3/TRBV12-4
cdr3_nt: TGTGCCAGCAGGATGGCGTTCAATTCACCCCTCCACTTT
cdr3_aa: CASRMAFNSPLHF

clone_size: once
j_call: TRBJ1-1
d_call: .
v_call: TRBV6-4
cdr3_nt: TGTGCCAGCAGTGACTCGCCGGGGAACACTGAAGCTTTCTTT
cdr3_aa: CASSDSPGNTEAFF

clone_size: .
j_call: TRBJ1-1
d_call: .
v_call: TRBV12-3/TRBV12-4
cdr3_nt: TGTGCCAGCAGGGACACACTGAACACTGAAGCTTTCTTT
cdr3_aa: CASRDTLNTEAFF

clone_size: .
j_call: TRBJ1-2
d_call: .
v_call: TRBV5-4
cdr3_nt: TGTGCCAGCAGCTTGCCTACCAGGGATGGCTACACCTTC
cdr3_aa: CASSLPTRDGYTF

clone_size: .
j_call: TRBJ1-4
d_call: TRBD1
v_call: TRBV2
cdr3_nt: TGTGCCAGCAGTTGGGCAGGGGGTGGCGAAAAACTGTTTTTT
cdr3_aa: CASSWAGGGEKLFF

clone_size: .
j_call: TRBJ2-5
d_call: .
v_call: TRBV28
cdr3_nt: TGTGCCAGCAGTTTCCCCCCCGCCGAGACCCAGTACTTC
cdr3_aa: CASSFPPAETQYF

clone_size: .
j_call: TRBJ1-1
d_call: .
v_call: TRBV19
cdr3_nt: TGTGCCAGTAGTATTGGGGGGGACACTGAAGCTTTCTTT
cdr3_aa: CASSIGGDTEAFF

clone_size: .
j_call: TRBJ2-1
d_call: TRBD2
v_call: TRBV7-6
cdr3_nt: TGTGCCAGCAGCTTGCGGGGGGGACTCTCCTACAATGAGCAGTTCTTC
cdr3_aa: CASSLRGGLSYNEQFF

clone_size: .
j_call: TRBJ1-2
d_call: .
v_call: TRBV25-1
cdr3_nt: TGTGCCAGCAGTGGAGGGACGACTCCTAGCACCTTC
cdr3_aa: CASSGGTTPSTF

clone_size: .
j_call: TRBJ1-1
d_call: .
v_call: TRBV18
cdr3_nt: TGTGCCAGCTCACGAAACAGGGCCACTGAAGCTTTCTTT
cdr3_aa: CASSRNRATEAFF

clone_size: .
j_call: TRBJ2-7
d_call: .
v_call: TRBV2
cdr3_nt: TGTGCCAGCAGTGAAGCCACTCCAATTTACGAGCAGTACTTC
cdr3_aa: CASSEATPIYEQYF

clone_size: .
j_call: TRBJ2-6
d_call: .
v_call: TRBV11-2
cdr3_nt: TGTGCCAGCAGCTTAGTTACGGGGGCCAACGTCCTGACTTTC
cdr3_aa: CASSLVTGANVLTF

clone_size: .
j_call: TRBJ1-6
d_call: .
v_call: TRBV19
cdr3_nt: TGTGCCAGTAGTCGGACAGACGCACCCCTCCACTTT
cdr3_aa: CASSRTDAPLHF